The 24 T cell receptor beta chains reported below all come from one sample, sequenced in a study of blood T cell repertoires in COVID-19. Sequencing used immunoSEQ multiplex PCR; TCRdb keeps in-frame clones, though not all of them. The sample lists over 250,000 clones, roughly 90% occurring once. Specimen: PBMCs or T cells enriched from blood (not recorded which). These receptors originate from a woman aged 18 to 35 who had recovered from COVID-19.

The rearrangement uses TRBV3-1 (or the pseudogene TRBV3-2) and TRBJ1-4; D is ambiguous. CDR1 and CDR2 (germline): LGHDT, YNNKEL (reference sequence). The CDR3 contains 14 residues. Trimming left V 1 base short and J 7 bases short, with 10 bases between. The CDR3, as DNA: TGTGCCAGCAGCCAAGCCCCGGGGTCTGAAAAACTGTTTTTT. Protein: CASSQAPGSEKLFF.

The rearrangement links TRBV6-2 or TRBV6-3 to TRBJ1-2, with D maybe TRBD1 (6 bases). V was shortened by 4 bases and J by 6 bases, with 21 bases between the two germline ends. CDR1 is MNHEY, CDR2 SVGEGT, per germline. CDR3 length: 16 residues. CDR3 sequence: CASSSLGVRGTNGYTF. CDR3 DNA sequence: TGTGCCAGCAGTTCTTTAGGAGTCAGGGGAACGAATGGCTACACCTTC.

This clone was recorded once. CDR3 nucleotide sequence: TGTGCCAGCAGCTTAGTATTAGGGGCTGAAGCTTTCTTT. It yields the protein CASSLVLGAEAFF. This sequence joins TRBV7-9 and TRBJ1-1; tentatively, D is TRBD1 (5 bases). The ends were cut back, 1 base at V and 6 bases at J, with 9 bases in the middle. From germline, CDR1 is SEHNR and CDR2 FQNEAQ (reference sequence). The CDR3 sequence is 13 residues long.

The chain is built from TRBV6-5 and TRBJ1-2, with D possibly TRBD1 on 5 matching bases. In germline, CDR1 is MNHEY, CDR2 SVGAGI. Between the trimmed V and J ends, which lost 6 bases and 7 bases, there was a span of 9 bases. There are 11 residues in the CDR3. This chain's CDR3 is CASSLDSGYTF. DNA for the CDR3: TGTGCCAGCAGCCTAGACAGTGGCTACACCTTC.

The gene calls are TRBV15 and TRBJ1-6, with a weak D call TRBD1 (5 bases). Looked up from germline, CDR1 is LNHNV and CDR2 is YYDKDF (reference sequence). The CDR3 runs 17 residues. Trimming stripped 0 bases from V and 4 bases from J, with 13 bases between. The CDR3: CATSRDLGKGYNSPLHF. DNA for the CDR3: TGTGCCACCAGCAGAGATCTAGGGAAGGGGTATAATTCACCCCTCCACTTT.

This clone was counted a single time. The chain employs TRBV27 and TRBJ2-1; D perhaps matches TRBD2 (7 bases). V was pared by 4 bases and J by 1 base, with 11 bases between. Germline loops: CDR1 MNHEY, CDR2 SMNVEV (reference sequence). There are 15 residues in the CDR3. This CDR3 is CASSSRGASYNEQFF. Here the CDR3 DNA reads TGTGCCAGCAGTTCCCGGGGGGCATCCTACAATGAGCAGTTCTTC.

The chain recombines TRBV11-2 with TRBJ1-2; the D gene is possibly TRBD1 (6 bases). The CDR3 spans 18 residues. Trimming stripped 6 bases from V and 4 bases from J, with 27 bases between. Germline values: CDR1 SGHAT, CDR2 FQNNGV. The CDR3 DNA sequence: TGTGCCAGCAGTACCTTGCGAGGGGGAATGGGGTCTGGCTATGGCTACACCTTC. This sequence encodes CASSTLRGGMGSGYGYTF.

This chain links TRBV11-2 with TRBJ1-1, with D unresolved. V was shortened by 2 bases and J by 6 bases, with 10 bases between the two germline ends. The CDR3 contains 13 residues. Per the germline V gene, CDR1 is SGHAT and CDR2 is FQNNGV. The chain's CDR3 is CASSLMRAPEAFF. CDR3 DNA sequence: TGTGCCAGCAGCTTAATGAGGGCGCCTGAAGCTTTCTTT.

The chain couples TRBV28 to TRBJ1-2; unclear D gene. This CDR3 contains 13 residues. Trimming cost V 3 bases and J 8 bases, with 13 bases left between them. Germline CDR1 and CDR2: MDHEN and SYDVKM. CDR3 in amino acids: CASSFEGIRGYTF. DNA for the CDR3: TGTGCCAGCAGTTTTGAGGGAATTCGCGGCTACACCTTC.

This sequence joins TRBV7-8 and TRBJ2-2, with D perhaps TRBD1 (7 bases). CDR3 size: 16 residues. V was cut by 5 bases and J by 6 bases, with 19 bases left in between. The germline CDR1 and CDR2 sequences are SGHVS and FQNEAQ. CDR3 sequence: CASSATGEESAGELFF. The CDR3 region has the DNA TGTGCCAGCAGCGCCACAGGGGAGGAAAGCGCCGGGGAGCTGTTTTTT.

The rearrangement links TRBV13 to TRBJ1-6, with 9 bases identical to TRBD1. This CDR3 spans 15 amino acids. Germline CDR1 PRHDT, CDR2 FYEKMQ (reference sequence). V trimming: 1 base; J trimming: 9 bases; junction bases outside the gene matches: 4. The CDR3 region is CASSLAGTGFSPLHF. In DNA form, the CDR3 reads TGTGCCAGCAGCTTAGCCGGGACAGGGTTTTCACCCCTCCACTTT.

Note on this clone: Relative to the germline gene, one junction end is altered; a read error may explain this. This chain links TRBV7-9 with TRBJ1-4, with 7 bases fitting TRBD1. CDR1 and CDR2 from the germline V gene are SEHNR and FQNEAQ (reference sequence). The CDR3 is 13 residues long. CDR3 protein: CASSLGSDRTRVF. Written as DNA, the CDR3 is TGTGCCAGCAGCTTAGGCTCGGACAGGACCCGGGTTTTT.

The chain employs TRBV28 and TRBJ1-6; 10 nucleotides agree with TRBD1. This CDR3 has 15 amino acids. Germline V gene sequence: CDR1 MDHEN, CDR2 SYDVKM. The V gene end was trimmed by 6 bases and the J gene end by 5 bases; junction bases not matched to a gene: 4. DNA of the CDR3: TGTGCCAGCAGCAGAGGGACAGGGGATAATTCACCCCTCCACTTT. Its translation: CASSRGTGDNSPLHF.

The chain is built from TRBV2 and TRBJ1-1; D is unclear. There are 13 residues in the CDR3. V lost 11 bases to trimming and J lost 1 base, with 14 bases between them. Germline V gives CDR1 SNHLY, CDR2 FYNNEI. The CDR3 DNA reads TGTGCCGCCAAACGAGAGGGGAACACTGAAGCTTTCTTT. Amino acid sequence: CAAKREGNTEAFF.

V is TRBV28 and J is TRBJ2-2; D is ambiguous. V gave up 2 bases and J gave up 4 bases, with 11 bases separating them. CDR3 size: 15 residues. CDR1 MDHEN and CDR2 SYDVKM come from the germline V gene. CDR3 in amino acids: CASSLTVQVTGELFF. In nucleotides, the CDR3 is TGTGCCAGCAGTTTAACAGTGCAGGTCACCGGGGAGCTGTTTTTT.

The sample holds many counts of this clone. J is TRBJ1-1 and V is TRBV7-2; 11 nucleotides match TRBD1. This CDR3 spans 14 amino acids. V lost 4 bases and J lost 4; bases outside the gene matches: 2. The germline V gene has CDR1 SGHTA and CDR2 FQGNSA. The DNA for the CDR3 is TGTGCCAGCAGCTGGGACAGGGGGTTCACTGAAGCTTTCTTT. Amino acid sequence: CASSWDRGFTEAFF.

The J gene is TRBJ1-2, the V gene TRBV12-3 or TRBV12-4; possibly TRBD1 for D (5 bases). V dropped 6 bases and J dropped 4 bases, with 12 bases sitting between them. CDR3 length: 13 residues. The CDR3 DNA is TGTGCCAGCAGGCCAGGGTCCGGCTATGGCTACACCTTC. This gives the protein CASRPGSGYGYTF.

The chain couples TRBV7-8 to TRBJ2-7; D uncertain. The V end lost 5 bases, the J end lost 0 bases, and 11 bases lay between the germline ends. The CDR3 runs 14 residues. Germline values: CDR1 SGHVS, CDR2 FQNEAQ. The CDR3, as DNA: TGTGCCAGCAGCCCTCAGGTTAGCTCCTACGAGCAGTACTTC. It specifies CASSPQVSSYEQYF.

The chain recombines TRBV28 with TRBJ1-4; 9 positions match TRBD1. There are 16 residues in the CDR3. The V gene end was trimmed by 6 bases and the J gene end by 6 bases; junction bases not matched to a gene: 11. The germline CDR1 and CDR2 sequences are MDHEN and SYDVKM. The CDR3 sequence is CASRPDRGEVYEKLFF. In DNA, the CDR3 is TGTGCCAGCAGACCCGACAGGGGGGAAGTCTATGAAAAACTGTTTTTT.

The chain carries TRBV27 and TRBJ2-7, with 11 bases aligning to TRBD1. There are 15 residues in the CDR3. Germline V lookup: CDR1 MNHEY, CDR2 SMNVEV (reference sequence). The J segment lost 3 bases and the V segment lost 2 bases, leaving 3 bases of the junction unmatched. This CDR3 reads CASSLRGTGGYEQYF. CDR3 nucleotide sequence: TGTGCCAGCAGTTTAAGAGGGACAGGGGGCTACGAGCAGTACTTC.

This clone was recorded only once. The rearrangement uses TRBV11-2 and TRBJ2-2, with 11 bases identical to TRBD2. The V segment lost 3 bases and the J segment 4 bases; nucleotides outside the gene matches: 1. Germline CDR1 and CDR2: SGHAT and FQNNGV. There are 15 residues in the CDR3. As DNA, the CDR3 is TGTGCCAGCAGCTTCACTAGCGGGAGCACCGGGGAGCTGTTTTTT. Residues: CASSFTSGSTGELFF.

The chain links TRBV5-1 to TRBJ1-1; D may be TRBD1 (6 bases). Germline loops: CDR1 SGHRS, CDR2 YFSETQ. The CDR3 sequence is 15 residues long. Trimming pared 4 bases from V and 0 bases from J, leaving 13 bases between. CDR3: CASSLQQGLNTEAFF. The CDR3 nucleotides are TGCGCCAGCAGCCTACAACAGGGTTTGAACACTGAAGCTTTCTTT.

The V gene is TRBV29-1, the J gene TRBJ1-2; perhaps TRBD1 as D (5 bases). Per germline, CDR1 SQVTM and CDR2 ANQGSEA. With 6 bases removed from V and 3 bases from J, the gap between germline ends came to 11 bases. CDR3 length: 12 residues. The CDR3 region is CSVSEGDYGYTF. The CDR3 nucleotides read TGCAGCGTATCGGAAGGGGACTATGGCTACACCTTC.

The chain carries TRBV27 and TRBJ1-4; 9 bases are shared with TRBD1. J lost 8 bases, V lost 5 bases, and 9 bases had no gene match. The germline V gene encodes CDR1 MNHEY and CDR2 SMNVEV (reference sequence). The CDR3 has 15 amino acids. The CDR3 sequence: CASSRPGQGSEKLFF. Written as DNA, the CDR3 is TGTGCCAGCAGTCGGCCGGGACAGGGCTCGGAAAAACTGTTTTTT.